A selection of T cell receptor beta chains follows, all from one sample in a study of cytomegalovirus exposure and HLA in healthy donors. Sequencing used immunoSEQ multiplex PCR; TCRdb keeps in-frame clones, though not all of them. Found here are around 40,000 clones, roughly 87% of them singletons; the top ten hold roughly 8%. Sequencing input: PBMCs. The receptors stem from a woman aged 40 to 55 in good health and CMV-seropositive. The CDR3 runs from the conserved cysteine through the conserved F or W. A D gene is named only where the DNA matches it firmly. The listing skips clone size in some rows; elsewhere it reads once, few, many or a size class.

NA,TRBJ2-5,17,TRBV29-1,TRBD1,TGCAGCGTTGAGGGTGTAGTAGCAGGGGGTATCCAAGAGACCCAGTACTTC,CSVEGVVAGGIQETQYF
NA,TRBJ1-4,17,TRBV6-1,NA,TGTGCCAGCAGTGAACGTATACGCGAGACCCCCCGGGTATGGCTGTTTTTT,CASSERIRETPRVWLFF
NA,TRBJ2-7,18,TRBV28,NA,TGTGCCATATCCGATATTAGTGGAAGTGACTGGACTCTTGACGAGCAGTACTTC,CAISDISGSDWTLDEQYF
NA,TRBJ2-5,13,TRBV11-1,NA,TGTGCCAGCAGCCCGCGGTTCCAAGAGACCCAGTACTTC,CASSPRFQETQYF
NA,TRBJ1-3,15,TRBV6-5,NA,TGTGCCAGCAGTTACGGTCGGGGATCCGGAAACACCATATATTTT,CASSYGRGSGNTIYF
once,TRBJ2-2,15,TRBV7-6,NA,TGTGCCAGCAGCCAAGGAGTGAGGGTTGACGGGGAGCTGTTTTTT,CASSQGVRVDGELFF
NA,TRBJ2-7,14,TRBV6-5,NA,TGTGCCAGCAGTGAAGGGCAGGGAAGGTACGAGCAGTACTTC,CASSEGQGRYEQYF
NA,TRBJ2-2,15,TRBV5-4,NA,TGTGCCAGCAGCTTTTCCAACTTACGGACCGGGGAGCTGTTTTTT,CASSFSNLRTGELFF
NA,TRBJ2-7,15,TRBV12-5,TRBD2,TGTGCTAGTGCCCTGGGGTCTACGGGGGGTTACGAGCAGTACTTC,CASALGSTGGYEQYF
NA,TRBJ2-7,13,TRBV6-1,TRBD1,TGTGCCAGCAGACGGACAGGGTCCTACGAGCAGTACTTC,CASRRTGSYEQYF
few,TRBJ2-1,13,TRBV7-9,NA,TGTGCCAGCAGCTTAGTAGGGGGGGATGAGCAGTTCTTC,CASSLVGGDEQFF
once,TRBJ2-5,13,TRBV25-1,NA,TGTGCCAGCAGTGATCGGGTTGTAGAGACCCAGTACTTC,CASSDRVVETQYF
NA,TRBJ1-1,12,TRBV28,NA,TGTGCCAGCAGTTTATTGAGGGCTGAAGCTTTCTTT,CASSLLRAEAFF
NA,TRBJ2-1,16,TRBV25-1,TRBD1,TGTGCCAGCGGCCAGACAGGGGGGAAGAACAACAATGAGCAGTTCTTC,CASGQTGGKNNNEQFF
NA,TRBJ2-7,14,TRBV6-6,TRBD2,TGTGCCAGCAGTTTCTCTAGGACTAGCGACGAGCAGTACTTC,CASSFSRTSDEQYF
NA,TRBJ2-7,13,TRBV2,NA,TGTGCCAGCAGTGATTTGGGGGCCTACGAGCAGTACTTC,CASSDLGAYEQYF